Shown below are 25 T cell receptor beta chains from a single sample sequenced in a study of blood T cell repertoires in COVID-19. Some clones are missing from TCRdb's copy, which holds only in-frame ones; the method was immunoSEQ multiplex PCR. Of tens of thousands of clones in the sample, roughly 84% were seen once. Sequenced material: peripheral blood. The receptors come from a man older than 75 with acute or convalescent COVID-19.

CDR3 amino acids: CAWRGQGTYQPQHF. The CDR3 DNA reads as TGTGCCTGGAGGGGACAGGGGACCTATCAGCCCCAGCATTTT. J is TRBJ1-5 and V is TRBV30; 10 bases line up with TRBD1. Unmatched junction bases numbered 4, after V lost 3 bases and J lost 5 bases. This CDR3 is built from 14 residues. Germline V gene lookup returns CDR1 GTSNPN and CDR2 SVGIG (reference sequence).

The gene calls are TRBV15 and TRBJ2-7; maybe TRBD2 (6 bases). Germline V CDR1 and CDR2: LNHNV, YYDKDF (reference sequence). The CDR3 consists of 15 residues. Trimming stripped 3 bases from V and 3 bases from J, with 15 bases between. The CDR3 DNA reads TGTGCCACCAGCAGGTGGTTCGGGCGGGACTACGAGCAGTACTTC. Translation gives CATSRWFGRDYEQYF.

The gene calls are TRBV10-3 and TRBJ2-7; 10 bases align to TRBD1. Germline V lookup: CDR1 ENHRY, CDR2 SYGVKD. V lost 10 bases, J lost 4 bases, and 4 bases stayed unmatched. The CDR3 is 12 residues long. As DNA, the CDR3 is TGTGCCACTCGACAGGGGGCTTACGAGCAGTACTTC. It specifies CATRQGAYEQYF.

The rearrangement links TRBV6-5 to TRBJ1-6; the D gene is possibly TRBD1 (6 bases). The CDR3 covers 15 residues. Looked up from germline, CDR1 is MNHEY and CDR2 is SVGAGI. Trimming pared 2 bases from V and 10 bases from J, leaving 15 bases between. CDR3 protein: CASSYGIQGNSPLHF. The DNA for the CDR3 is TGTGCCAGCAGTTACGGTATACAGGGCAACTCACCCCTCCACTTT.

This clone was detected only a few times. The chain recombines TRBV10-1 with TRBJ2-3; D unclear. V lost 5 bases and J 0 bases, leaving 3 bases between the germline ends. Germline V gene sequence: CDR1 WNHNN, CDR2 SYGVQD (reference sequence). The CDR3 has 12 residues. CDR3 protein: CASSYSTDTQYF. The CDR3 coding sequence is TGCGCCAGCAGTTATAGCACAGATACGCAGTATTTT.

The chain has TRBV7-9 and TRBJ2-7; D may be TRBD2 (6 bases). V was cut by 2 bases and J by 7 bases, with 15 bases left in between. The CDR3 is made up of 14 amino acids. Germline V gene data show CDR1 as SEHNR and CDR2 as FQNEAQ (reference sequence). The CDR3 sequence: CASSLRGASGEQYF. The CDR3 bases are TGTGCCAGCAGCTTACGCGGGGCCAGCGGGGAGCAGTACTTC.

The chain has TRBV7-3 and TRBJ2-7; TRBD1 agrees at 7 bases. This CDR3 is 15 amino acids long. V trimming: 0 bases; J trimming: 4 bases; junction bases outside the gene matches: 6. Germline values: CDR1 SGHTA, CDR2 FQGTGA. DNA for the CDR3: TGTGCCAGCAGCTTAACCCCTGACAGGGTATACGAGCAGTACTTC. It specifies CASSLTPDRVYEQYF.

This chain uses TRBV7-9 with TRBJ1-2; 8 positions match TRBD1. Looked up from germline, CDR1 is SEHNR and CDR2 is FQNEAQ (reference sequence). The junction had 6 bases not matched to a gene; V was cut back by 6 bases and J by 6 bases. The CDR3 covers 13 residues. The CDR3 here is CASRETGANGYTF. CDR3 sequence (DNA): TGTGCCAGCAGGGAGACAGGGGCTAATGGCTACACCTTC.

The chain has TRBV3-1 (or the pseudogene TRBV3-2) and TRBJ1-2; perhaps TRBD1 as D (6 bases). The CDR3 is made up of 13 amino acids. The V end lost 5 bases, the J end lost 1 base, and 8 bases lay between the germline ends. The germline CDR1 and CDR2 sequences are LGHDT and YNNKEL (reference sequence). This CDR3 is CASSVDSNYGYTF. The DNA of the CDR3 is TGTGCCAGCAGCGTGGACAGTAACTATGGCTACACCTTC.

V and J are TRBV28 and TRBJ2-1; D perhaps matches TRBD2 (7 bases). This CDR3 is built from 15 residues. Trimming left V 5 bases short and J 6 bases short, with 17 bases between. Germline V gene lookup returns CDR1 MDHEN and CDR2 SYDVKM. The CDR3 DNA sequence: TGTGCCAGCAGTCGAAAGGGGGAGGGGGGCAATGAGCAGTTCTTC. Translation: CASSRKGEGGNEQFF.

The CDR3 DNA reads TGTGCCATCAGCGGGGGGTCCAAAGAGACCCAGTACTTC. Translated, it gives CAISGGSKETQYF. The chain recombines TRBV10-3 with TRBJ2-5; 7 nucleotides line up with TRBD2. Germline assignment: CDR1 ENHRY and CDR2 SYGVKD. V shed 6 bases, J shed 3 bases, and the junction held 4 bases outside the gene matches. This CDR3 has 13 residues.

The chain couples TRBV28 to TRBJ2-7; 10 bases map to TRBD1. The trim removed 10 bases at V and 2 bases at J, leaving 8 bases unmatched. Germline values: CDR1 MDHEN, CDR2 SYDVKM. This CDR3 region has 14 residues. The CDR3 coding sequence is TGTGCCATCCTCTCCGGGACAGGGGCCTACGAGCAGTACTTC. Translated: CAILSGTGAYEQYF.

This clone was seen a handful of times. The chain is built from TRBV7-3 and TRBJ2-7; 10 bases agree with TRBD1. J was trimmed by 7 bases and V by 4 bases; bases with no gene match: 13. Germline V CDR1 and CDR2: SGHTA, FQGTGA. This CDR3 has 16 amino acids. The CDR3 DNA reads as TGTGCCAGCAGCTCGGGTGGGACAGGGGTCCTACGGGAGCAGTACTTC. It yields the protein CASSSGGTGVLREQYF.

CDR3 region: CASSSPGLGQPQHF. In DNA, the CDR3 is TGTGCCAGCAGTTCCCCAGGGCTGGGTCAGCCCCAGCATTTT. The chain is built from TRBV6-2 or TRBV6-3 and TRBJ1-5; D might be TRBD1 (5 bases). This CDR3 spans 14 amino acids. The V end was cut by 4 bases, the J end by 6 bases, with 13 bases between. CDR1 MNHEY and CDR2 SVGEGT come from the germline V gene.

This chain uses TRBV19 with TRBJ1-1; no reliable D call. Trimming shortened V by 5 bases and J by 8 bases, and 18 bases separated the two germline ends. This CDR3 is 14 amino acids long. Germline V lookup: CDR1 LNHDA, CDR2 SQIVND (reference sequence). The CDR3 DNA reads as TGTGCCAGTAGTTCTCCCTACGCCAACGGGGAAGCTTTCTTT. It is translated as CASSSPYANGEAFF.

This clone appeared a few times. V usage is TRBV5-4 and J usage is TRBJ2-5, with TRBD2 as a possible D gene (6 bases). V lost 1 base to trimming and J lost 5 bases, with 18 bases between them. CDR3 length: 16 amino acids. Germline CDR1 is SGHNT and CDR2 is YYREEE (reference sequence). This CDR3 reads CASSLNGGTGGETQYF. The CDR3 coding sequence is TGTGCCAGCAGCTTGAATGGCGGGACCGGGGGTGAGACCCAGTACTTC.

V usage is TRBV7-2 and J usage is TRBJ1-5, with D possibly matching TRBD1 (5 bases). From germline, CDR1 is SGHTA and CDR2 FQGNSA. Deletions cut 5 bases from V and 0 bases from J, with 11 bases between. The CDR3 runs to 15 residues. Here the CDR3 DNA reads TGTGCCAGCAGCCAGGGCCTCCATAGCAATCAGCCCCAGCATTTT. This encodes CASSQGLHSNQPQHF.

The chain recombines TRBV19 with TRBJ1-5; 10 nucleotides agree with TRBD1. V was pared by 6 bases and J by 1 base, with 6 bases of the junction left unmatched. From germline, CDR1 is LNHDA and CDR2 SQIVND (reference sequence). The CDR3 sequence is 16 residues long. The CDR3 DNA is TGTGCCAGTAGAGGGACAGGGGTTAGGAGCAATCAGCCCCAGCATTTT. It specifies CASRGTGVRSNQPQHF.

This rearrangement joins TRBV5-1 to TRBJ2-3; 7 bases match TRBD1. V lost 0 bases and J lost 2; bases outside the gene matches: 3. Germline CDR1 SGHRS, CDR2 YFSETQ. The CDR3 is 15 residues long. CDR3: CASSLGGQVTDTQYF. The CDR3, as DNA: TGCGCCAGCAGCTTGGGTGGACAGGTCACAGATACGCAGTATTTT.

This clone appeared a single time. The chain has TRBV10-1 and TRBJ2-2; 8 bases match TRBD1. The CDR3 has 15 residues. Germline loops: CDR1 WNHNN, CDR2 SYGVQD (reference sequence). V lost 3 bases to trimming and J lost 2 bases; unmatched junction nucleotides: 2. DNA of the CDR3: TGCGCCAGCAGTGACCAGGGGGCAAACACCGGGGAGCTGTTTTTT. Its protein product is CASSDQGANTGELFF.

This clone was seen just once. The J gene is TRBJ1-1, the V gene TRBV19; D gene ambiguous. The CDR3 loop spans 14 amino acids. V lost 4 bases to trimming and J lost 0 bases, with 9 bases between them. In germline, CDR1 is LNHDA, CDR2 SQIVND (reference sequence). CDR3 residues: CASSTPVMNTEAFF. In nucleotides, the CDR3 is TGTGCCAGTAGTACCCCAGTCATGAACACTGAAGCTTTCTTT.

This clone occurred once. The chain uses TRBV12-5 and TRBJ2-1; 9 positions agree with TRBD1. Germline trimming cut 3 bases from V and 0 bases from J; bases unmatched to any gene: 6. Germline V CDR1 and CDR2: LGHNT, FRNRAP. The CDR3 has 17 residues. CDR3 protein: CASGFGGTGSSYNEQFF. The CDR3 DNA is TGTGCTAGTGGTTTTGGTGGGACAGGGAGCTCCTACAATGAGCAGTTCTTC.

J is TRBJ1-1 and V is TRBV13, with 8 bases that match TRBD1. CDR3 length equals 17 residues. Per germline, CDR1 PRHDT and CDR2 FYEKMQ (reference sequence). J gave up 6 bases and V 5 bases, and 17 bases lay outside the gene matches. CDR3 sequence reads: CASSPYSTDRADPEAFF. For the CDR3, the DNA is TGTGCCAGCAGCCCCTATTCCACGGACAGGGCGGACCCTGAAGCTTTCTTT.

This chain uses TRBV18 with TRBJ2-1; TRBD2 might be the D (6 bases). The V end was cut by 1 base, the J end by 8 bases, with 15 bases between. There are 15 residues in the CDR3. The germline gives CDR1 KGHSH, CDR2 LQKENI. In DNA form, the CDR3 reads TGTGCCAGCTCACCACGGCGGGGCCCCACGGATGAGCAGTTCTTC. Protein: CASSPRRGPTDEQFF.

The CDR3 nucleotides read TGTGCCAGCTCACCACCGGCAGGGATGCGCACCGGGGAGCTGTTTTTT. This encodes CASSPPAGMRTGELFF. The V call is TRBV18, the J call TRBJ2-2, with D tentatively TRBD1 (5 bases). V lost 0 bases, J lost 4 bases, and 12 bases lay in between. There are 16 residues in the CDR3. Germline V CDR1 and CDR2: KGHSH, LQKENI. Looking up the rest from reference TRBV18 and TRBJ2-2 gives the full variable domain: NAGVMQNPRHLVRRRGQEARLRCSPMKGHSHVYWYRQLPEEGLKFMVYLQKENIIDESGMPKERFSAEFPKEGPSILRIQQVVRGDSAAYFCASSPPAGMRTGELFFGEGSRLTVL.